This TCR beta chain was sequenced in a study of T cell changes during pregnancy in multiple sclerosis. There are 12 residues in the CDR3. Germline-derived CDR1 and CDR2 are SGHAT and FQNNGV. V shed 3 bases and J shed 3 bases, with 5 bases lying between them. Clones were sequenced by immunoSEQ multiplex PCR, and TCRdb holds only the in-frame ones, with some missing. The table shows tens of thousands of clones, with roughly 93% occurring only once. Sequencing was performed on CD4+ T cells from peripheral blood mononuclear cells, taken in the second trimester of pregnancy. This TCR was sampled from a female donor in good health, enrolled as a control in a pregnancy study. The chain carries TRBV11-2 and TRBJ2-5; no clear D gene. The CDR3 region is CASSFREETQYF. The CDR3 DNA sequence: TGTGCCAGCAGCTTCCGTGAAGAGACCCAGTACTTC.